The present TCR beta chain was sequenced within a study of T-cell memory formation after mild COVID-19. Looking at the study overall: Most TCR clusters belonged to a single donor.

Regarding this clonotype: As yet, its antigen is unknown.

In TCRdb, the 5' RACE reads were re-called with MiXCR into one record per CDR3 protein. The sample includes around 300,000 distinct CDR3 sequences, over 7% of them seen just once. Study-level findings and limits: Day 15 to 85 contracting clones showed balanced CD4/CD8; day 15 to 37 expanders favored CD4+. Contracting CD4+ clones sat mainly in CM and EM; CD8+ in EMRA.

The germline gives CDR1 DFQATT, CDR2 SNEGSKA (reference sequence). The CDR3 contains 13 residues. The junction had 3 bases not matched to a gene; V was cut back by 1 base and J by 6 bases. J is TRBJ1-2 and V is TRBV20-1; 9 bases map to TRBD1. The receptor was isolated from a man between 18 and 35 years old who had mild COVID-19 (a few samples of this study predate the infection). Cell type and time point are not known. Sequenced sample: PBMCs or a T cell subset sorted from them (not recorded which). CDR3 DNA sequence: TGCAGTGCTAGAGGACAGGGGGACCATGGCTACACCTTC. This gives the protein CSARGQGDHGYTF.